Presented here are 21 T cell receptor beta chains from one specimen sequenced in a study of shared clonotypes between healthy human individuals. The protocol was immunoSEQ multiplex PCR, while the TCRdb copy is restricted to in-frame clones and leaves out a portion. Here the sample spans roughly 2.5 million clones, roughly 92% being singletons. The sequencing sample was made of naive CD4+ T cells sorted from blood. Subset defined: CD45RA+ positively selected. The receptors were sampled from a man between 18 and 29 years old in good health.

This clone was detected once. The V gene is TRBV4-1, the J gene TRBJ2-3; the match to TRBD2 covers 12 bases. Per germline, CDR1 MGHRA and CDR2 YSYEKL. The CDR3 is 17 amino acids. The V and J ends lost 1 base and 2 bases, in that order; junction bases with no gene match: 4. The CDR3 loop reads CASSQASSGRATDTQYF. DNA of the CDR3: TGCGCCAGCAGCCAAGCCTCTAGCGGGAGGGCCACAGATACGCAGTATTTT.

In nucleotides, the CDR3 is TGTGCCAGCAGCTTAGCTTACCTACTCCGGGACAGCCTAAACATTCAGTACTTC. This gives the protein CASSLAYLLRDSLNIQYF. This rearrangement joins TRBV7-9 to TRBJ2-4, with 7 bases matching TRBD1. After removal of 0 bases from V and 6 bases from J, the junction contained 14 bases not matched to a gene. Germline CDR1 is SEHNR and CDR2 is FQNEAQ (reference sequence). The CDR3 is 18 residues long.

The CDR3 region is CASSRASGVYNEQFF. CDR3 bases: TGTGCCAGCAGCAGAGCTAGCGGCGTCTACAATGAGCAGTTCTTC. This sequence joins TRBV7-2 and TRBJ2-1; 7 bases align to TRBD2. The ends lost 5 bases at V and 3 bases at J; junction bases unmatched: 7. Germline CDR1 and CDR2: SGHTA and FQGNSA. The CDR3 spans 15 residues.

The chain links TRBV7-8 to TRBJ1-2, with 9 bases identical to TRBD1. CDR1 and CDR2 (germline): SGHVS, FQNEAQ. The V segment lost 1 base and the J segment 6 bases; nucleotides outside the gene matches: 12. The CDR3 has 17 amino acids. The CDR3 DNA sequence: TGTGCCAGCAGCTTAGTCCCCGGGACAGGGAATCGGAATGGCTACACCTTC. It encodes CASSLVPGTGNRNGYTF. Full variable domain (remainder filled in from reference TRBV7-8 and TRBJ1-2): GAGVSQSPRYKVAKRGQDVALRCDPISGHVSLFWYQQALGQGPEFLTYFQNEAQLDKSGLPSDRFFAERPEGSVSTLKIQRTQQEDSAVYLCASSLVPGTGNRNGYTFGSGTRLTVV.

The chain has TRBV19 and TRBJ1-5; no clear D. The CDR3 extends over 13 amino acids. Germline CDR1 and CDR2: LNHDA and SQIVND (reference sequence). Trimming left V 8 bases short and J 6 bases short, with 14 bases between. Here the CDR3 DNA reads TGTGCCAGTCATGGGAAAGGACTTCAGCCCCAGCATTTT. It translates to CASHGKGLQPQHF.

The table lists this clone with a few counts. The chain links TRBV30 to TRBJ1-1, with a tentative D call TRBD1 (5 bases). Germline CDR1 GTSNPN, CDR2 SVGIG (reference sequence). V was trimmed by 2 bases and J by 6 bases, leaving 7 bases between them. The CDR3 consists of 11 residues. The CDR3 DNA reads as TGTGCCTGGAGTCGGGGGGCTGAAGCTTTCTTT. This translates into CAWSRGAEAFF. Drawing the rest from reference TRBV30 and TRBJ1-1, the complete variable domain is SQTIHQWPATLVQPVGSPLSLECTVEGTSNPNLYWYRQAAGRGLQLLFYSVGIGQISSEVPQNLSASRPQDRQFILSSKKLLLSDSGFYLCAWSRGAEAFFGQGTRLTVV.

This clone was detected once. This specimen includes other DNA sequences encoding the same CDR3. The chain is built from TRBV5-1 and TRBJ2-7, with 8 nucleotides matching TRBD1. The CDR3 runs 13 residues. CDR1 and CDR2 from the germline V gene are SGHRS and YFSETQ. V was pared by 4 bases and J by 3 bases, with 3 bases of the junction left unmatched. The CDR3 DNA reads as TGCGCCAGCAGCGCTGACAGGGGCTACGAGCAGTACTTC. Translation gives CASSADRGYEQYF.

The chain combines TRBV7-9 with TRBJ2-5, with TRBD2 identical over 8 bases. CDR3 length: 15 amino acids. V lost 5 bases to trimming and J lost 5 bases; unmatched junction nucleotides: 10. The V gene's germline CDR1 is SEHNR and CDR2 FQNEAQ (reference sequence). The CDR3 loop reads CASSQLQAGVETQYF. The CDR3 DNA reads TGTGCCAGCAGCCAACTCCAAGCGGGAGTGGAGACCCAGTACTTC.

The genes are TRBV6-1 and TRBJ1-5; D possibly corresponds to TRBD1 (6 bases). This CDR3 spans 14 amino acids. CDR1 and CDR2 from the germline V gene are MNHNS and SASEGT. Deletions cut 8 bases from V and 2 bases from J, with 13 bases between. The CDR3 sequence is CASLQGGGNQPQHF. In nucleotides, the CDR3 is TGTGCCAGCCTACAGGGCGGGGGCAATCAGCCCCAGCATTTT.

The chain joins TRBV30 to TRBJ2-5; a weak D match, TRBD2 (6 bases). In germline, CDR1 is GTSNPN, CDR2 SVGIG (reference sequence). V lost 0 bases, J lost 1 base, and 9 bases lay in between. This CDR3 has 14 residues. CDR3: CAWSVGGPQETQYF. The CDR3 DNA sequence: TGTGCCTGGAGTGTAGGAGGGCCCCAAGAGACCCAGTACTTC.

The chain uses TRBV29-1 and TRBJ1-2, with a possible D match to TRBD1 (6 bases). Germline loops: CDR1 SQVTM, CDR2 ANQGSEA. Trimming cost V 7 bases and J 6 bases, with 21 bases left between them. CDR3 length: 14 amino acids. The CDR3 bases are TGCAGCGGAGACGACAACATCAGGGGTGATGGCTACACCTTC. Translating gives CSGDDNIRGDGYTF.

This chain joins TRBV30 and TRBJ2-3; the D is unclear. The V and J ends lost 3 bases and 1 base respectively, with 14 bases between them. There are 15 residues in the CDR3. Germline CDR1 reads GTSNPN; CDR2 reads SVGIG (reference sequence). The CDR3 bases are TGTGCCTGGAGCATAGGAAAGAGAGGCACAGATACGCAGTATTTT. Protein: CAWSIGKRGTDTQYF.

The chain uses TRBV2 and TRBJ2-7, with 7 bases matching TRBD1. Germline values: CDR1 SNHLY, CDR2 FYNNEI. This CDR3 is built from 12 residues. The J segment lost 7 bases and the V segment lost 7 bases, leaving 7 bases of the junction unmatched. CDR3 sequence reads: CASNTGVWEQYF. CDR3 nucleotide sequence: TGTGCCAGCAACACAGGGGTTTGGGAGCAGTACTTC.

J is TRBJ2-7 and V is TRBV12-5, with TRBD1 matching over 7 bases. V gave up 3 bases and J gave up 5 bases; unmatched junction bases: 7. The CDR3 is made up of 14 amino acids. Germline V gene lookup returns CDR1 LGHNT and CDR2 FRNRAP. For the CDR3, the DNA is TGTGCTAGTGGTTTTACAGGGGCGGCGAACGAGCAGTACTTC. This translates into CASGFTGAANEQYF.

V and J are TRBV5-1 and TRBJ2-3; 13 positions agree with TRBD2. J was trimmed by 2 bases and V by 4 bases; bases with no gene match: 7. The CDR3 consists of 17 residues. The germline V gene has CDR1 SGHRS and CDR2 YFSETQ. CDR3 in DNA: TGCGCCAGCAGCGCCGGACTAGCGGGGGCACCCACAGATACGCAGTATTTT. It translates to CASSAGLAGAPTDTQYF.

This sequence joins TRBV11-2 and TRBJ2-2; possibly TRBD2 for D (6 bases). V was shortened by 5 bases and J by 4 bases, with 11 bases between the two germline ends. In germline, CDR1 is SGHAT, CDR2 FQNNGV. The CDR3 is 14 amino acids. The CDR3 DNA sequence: TGTGCCAGCAGCCCAGGCGGGGTCACCGGGGAGCTGTTTTTT. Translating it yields CASSPGGVTGELFF. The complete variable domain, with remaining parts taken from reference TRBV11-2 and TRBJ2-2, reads EAGVAQSPRYKIIEKRQSVAFWCNPISGHATLYWYQQILGQGPKLLIQFQNNGVVDDSQLPKDRFSAERLKGVDSTLKIQPAKLEDSAVYLCASSPGGVTGELFFGEGSRLTVL.

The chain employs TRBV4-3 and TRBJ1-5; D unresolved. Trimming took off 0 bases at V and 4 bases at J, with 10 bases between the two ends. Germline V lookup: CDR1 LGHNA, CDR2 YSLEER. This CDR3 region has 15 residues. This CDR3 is CASSQEGGINQPQHF. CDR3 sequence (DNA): TGCGCCAGCAGCCAAGAGGGCGGCATAAATCAGCCCCAGCATTTT.

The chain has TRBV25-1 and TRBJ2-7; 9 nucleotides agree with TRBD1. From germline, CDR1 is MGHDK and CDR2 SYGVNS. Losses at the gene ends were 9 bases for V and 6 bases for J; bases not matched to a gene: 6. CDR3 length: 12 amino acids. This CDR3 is CASNAGQGEQYF. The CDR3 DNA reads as TGTGCCAGTAATGCGGGACAGGGCGAGCAGTACTTC.

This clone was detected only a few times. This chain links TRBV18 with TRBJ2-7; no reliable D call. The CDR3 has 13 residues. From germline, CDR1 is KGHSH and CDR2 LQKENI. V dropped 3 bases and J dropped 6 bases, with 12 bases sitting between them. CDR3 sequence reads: CASSPGLIGEQYF. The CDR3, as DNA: TGTGCCAGCTCACCTGGGCTAATCGGCGAGCAGTACTTC.

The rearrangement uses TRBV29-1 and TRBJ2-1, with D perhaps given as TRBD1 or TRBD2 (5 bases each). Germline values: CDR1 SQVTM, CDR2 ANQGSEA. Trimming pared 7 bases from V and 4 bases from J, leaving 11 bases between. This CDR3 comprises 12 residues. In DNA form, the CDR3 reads TGCAGCGCCAGGGCGGGTTACAATGAGCAGTTCTTC. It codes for CSARAGYNEQFF.

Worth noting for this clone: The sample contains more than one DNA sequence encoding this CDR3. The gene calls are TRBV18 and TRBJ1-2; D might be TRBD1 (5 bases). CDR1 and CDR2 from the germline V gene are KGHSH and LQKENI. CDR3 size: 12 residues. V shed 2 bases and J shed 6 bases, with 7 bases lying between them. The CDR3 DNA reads TGTGCCAGCTCACCAAAAGGGGATGGCTACACCTTC. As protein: CASSPKGDGYTF.